This passage covers 6 T cell receptor beta chains from one sample sequenced in a study of cytomegalovirus exposure and HLA in healthy donors. The PCR made use of 60 Vbeta and 13 Jbeta primers. Data came from immunoSEQ multiplex PCR; TCRdb stores just in-frame clones and leaves some out. The sample lists 100,000 to 120,000 clones, 83% occurring once. The source material was PBMCs. The origin of the receptors is a man younger than 35 in good health and CMV-seronegative.

The V call is TRBV9, the J call TRBJ1-5; 10 nucleotides agree with TRBD1. The CDR3 sequence is 15 residues long. The trim removed 1 base at V and 4 bases at J, leaving 2 bases unmatched. Germline CDR1 reads SGDLS; CDR2 reads YYNGEE. CDR3 amino acids: CASSVSGQGNQPQHF. CDR3 sequence (DNA): TGTGCCAGCAGCGTATCGGGACAGGGGAATCAGCCCCAGCATTTT.

V gene TRBV6-5 combines with J gene TRBJ1-1; unclear D gene. CDR1 is MNHEY, CDR2 SVGAGI, per germline. Trimming shortened V by 7 bases and J by 0 bases, and 9 bases separated the two germline ends. The length of the CDR3 is 13 residues. The CDR3 region is CASKRLLNTEAFF. CDR3 coding DNA: TGTGCCAGCAAGAGACTACTGAACACTGAAGCTTTCTTT.

This clone came up a few times. This chain joins TRBV4-3 and TRBJ1-1; TRBD1 agrees at 7 bases. Germline lookup yields CDR1 LGHNA and CDR2 YSLEER. The CDR3 spans 14 residues. With V trimmed by 2 bases and J by 7 bases, 7 bases remained unmatched. The CDR3 region is CASSQPRQGGEAFF. The CDR3 DNA reads TGCGCCAGCAGCCAACCGAGACAGGGCGGTGAAGCTTTCTTT.

This rearrangement joins TRBV7-2 to TRBJ2-5, with 11 bases lining up with TRBD2. The J call is in doubt because the DNA end fits TRBJ2-7 better. Per the germline V gene, CDR1 is SGHTA and CDR2 is FQGNSA. This CDR3 is built from 15 residues. This chain's CDR3 is CASSLLLAGAYEQYF. For the CDR3, the DNA is TGTGCCAGCAGCTTACTACTAGCGGGGGCCTACGAGCAGTACTTC.

By sample fraction, this clone is medium-sized. The chain couples TRBV19 to TRBJ2-5; TRBD2 agrees at 7 bases. CDR1 LNHDA and CDR2 SQIVND come from the germline V gene (reference sequence). The CDR3 loop spans 14 amino acids. V lost 5 bases to trimming and J lost 2 bases; unmatched junction nucleotides: 5. Written as DNA, the CDR3 is TGTGCCAGTAGTTCGGGGGAGGGGCAAGAGACCCAGTACTTC. Protein: CASSSGEGQETQYF.

The chain combines TRBV18 with TRBJ2-5; D is undetermined. The CDR3 sequence is 12 residues long. CDR1 and CDR2 from the germline V gene are KGHSH and LQKENI. With 6 bases removed from V and 0 bases from J, the gap between germline ends came to 5 bases. The CDR3 loop is CASSVYQETQYF. For the CDR3, the DNA is TGTGCCAGCTCCGTGTACCAAGAGACCCAGTACTTC.